A single sample gave rise to the 25 T cell receptor beta chains below, sequenced in a study of blood T cells in healthy people across ages. The second PCR ran roughly 7 to 12 cycles with a sample-barcoded 5' primer and J-beta primers. One entry per CDR3 protein, called by TCRdb with MiXCR from the 5' RACE reads. The sample has just over 1 million distinct CDR3 sequences; over 35% are singletons. The sequenced material came from blood. Receptors were obtained from a woman in her sixties in good health.

The chain recombines TRBV4-1 with TRBJ2-5; TRBD2 is a possible D gene (6 bases). The J call may be mistaken, given a closer DNA end match to TRBJ2-7. The CDR3 has 16 amino acids. Germline V gene sequence: CDR1 MGHRA, CDR2 YSYEKL. The CDR3 sequence is CASSLSSVMSSYEQYF. In nucleotides, the CDR3 is TGCGCCAGCAGCCTCTCTAGCGTCATGAGCTCCTACGAGCAGTACTTC.

The CDR3 coding sequence is TGTGCCAGCAGCCTTCGACCAGACGCTAGTGGCACAGATACGCAGTATTTT. Residues: CASSLRPDASGTDTQYF. The chain couples TRBV7-3 to TRBJ2-3, with no clear D. This CDR3 region has 17 residues. The germline V gene has CDR1 SGHTA and CDR2 FQGTGA. V dropped 5 bases and J dropped 1 base, with 19 bases sitting between them.

This clonotype was detected only a few times. The chain is built from TRBV6-6 and TRBJ1-2; D perhaps matches TRBD1 (6 bases). The V end was cut by 2 bases, the J end by 4 bases, with 14 bases between. The CDR3 spans 15 residues. Germline CDR1 MNHNY, CDR2 SVGAGI (reference sequence). In nucleotides, the CDR3 is TGTGCCAGCAGTTACGGAAGAGGGGGGGGCTATGGCTACACCTTC. Amino acids: CASSYGRGGGYGYTF.

The J gene is TRBJ2-1, the V gene TRBV6-1, with TRBD1 matching over 7 bases. Germline V CDR1 and CDR2: MNHNS, SASEGT. The CDR3 spans 15 residues. V trimming: 6 bases; J trimming: 0 bases; junction bases outside the gene matches: 5. CDR3: CASRFGDSSYNEQFF. The CDR3 DNA follows: TGTGCCAGCAGGTTTGGGGACAGCTCCTACAATGAGCAGTTCTTC.

The rearrangement uses TRBV28 and TRBJ1-5; D remains ambiguous. Germline-derived CDR1 and CDR2 are MDHEN and SYDVKM. V was trimmed by 3 bases and J by 0 bases, leaving 12 bases between them. This CDR3 has 16 residues. The CDR3 DNA is TGTGCCAGCAGTTTGCCCATCACGTATAGCAATCAGCCCCAGCATTTT. It is translated as CASSLPITYSNQPQHF.

As concerns this clonotype: The junction departs from the called germline gene at one end, perhaps through a read error. The V gene is TRBV2, the J gene TRBJ2-5; TRBD1 is a possible D gene (6 bases). Germline CDR1 and CDR2: SNHLY and FYNNEI. The CDR3 consists of 14 residues. The CDR3 region has the DNA TGTTCCAGCAGTGAAGCGCTAGGGGGAGAGACCCAGTACTTC. Its protein product is CSSSEALGGETQYF.

The chain carries TRBV2 and TRBJ2-1; D call uncertain. The germline V gene encodes CDR1 SNHLY and CDR2 FYNNEI. The CDR3 extends over 12 amino acids. The V and J ends lost 7 bases and 8 bases respectively, with 12 bases between them. The CDR3 DNA sequence: TGTGCCAGCATGCCGTACTTGTATGAGCAGTTCTTC. It encodes CASMPYLYEQFF.

In its sample, this clonotype was seen once. V is TRBV27 and J is TRBJ1-6, with 10 bases that match TRBD1. This CDR3 spans 16 amino acids. Germline V gene sequence: CDR1 MNHEY, CDR2 SMNVEV (reference sequence). Losses at the gene ends were 6 bases for V and 9 bases for J; bases not matched to a gene: 11. In DNA form, the CDR3 reads TGTGCCAGCAGGCCTAAGACAGGGGGCGTGAGTTCACCCCTCCACTTT. Protein: CASRPKTGGVSSPLHF.

The chain links TRBV30 to TRBJ1-4, with a weak D call TRBD1 (6 bases). Looked up from germline, CDR1 is GTSNPN and CDR2 is SVGIG (reference sequence). The CDR3 sequence is 14 residues long. V was trimmed by 7 bases and J by 0 bases, leaving 12 bases between them. CDR3 bases: TGTGCCTCGATCGCAGGGGCAACTAATGAAAAACTGTTTTTT. Its protein product is CASIAGATNEKLFF.

In regard to this clonotype: This may arise from a read error, as a much more abundant clone is one base away. The genes are TRBV7-8 and TRBJ2-5; TRBD2 is a possible D gene (6 bases). The CDR3 runs 14 residues. Germline CDR1 and CDR2: SGHVS and FQNEAQ. Trimming took 8 bases from V and 2 from J, leaving 15 bases between them. The CDR3 DNA is TGTGCCAGCTGCCCTCGGCGGGATCAAGAGACCCAGTACTTC. This translates into CASCPRRDQETQYF.

The rearrangement uses TRBV7-2 and TRBJ2-1; TRBD2 aligns across 13 bases. Per the germline V gene, CDR1 is SGHTA and CDR2 is FQGNSA. V was clipped by 5 bases and J by 5 bases; unmatched bases: 18. This CDR3 spans 20 amino acids. The CDR3 coding sequence is TGTGCCAGCAGCCTTCGGACTAGCGGGAGCTTGGTTCGGAATAACAATGAGCAGTTCTTC. Translation gives CASSLRTSGSLVRNNNEQFF.

This clonotype was observed a handful of times. This chain links TRBV5-1 with TRBJ2-5; 8 bases are a match to TRBD1. The ends lost 5 bases at V and 4 bases at J; junction bases unmatched: 16. The germline V gene has CDR1 SGHRS and CDR2 YFSETQ. This CDR3 comprises 17 residues. CDR3 loop: CASRKTPSNRGTETQYF. CDR3 DNA: TGCGCCAGCAGAAAAACACCCAGCAACAGGGGGACAGAGACCCAGTACTTC.

V and J are TRBV12-5 and TRBJ2-7, with 12 bases fitting TRBD2. The CDR3 runs to 15 residues. J was trimmed by 7 bases and V by 5 bases; bases with no gene match: 9. In germline, CDR1 is LGHNT, CDR2 FRNRAP. CDR3 nucleotides: TGTGCTAGTGGTCAGAGACTAGCGGGAGTCAGGGAGCAGTACTTC. Encoded protein: CASGQRLAGVREQYF.

The rearrangement links TRBV27 to TRBJ2-5, with D possibly TRBD2 on 6 matching bases. The DNA end favors TRBJ2-7, so the J call may be wrong. The germline V gene has CDR1 MNHEY and CDR2 SMNVEV (reference sequence). The CDR3 is 13 residues long. CDR3: CASTGPGGVEQYF. The CDR3 DNA is TGTGCCAGCACAGGGCCCGGAGGGGTCGAGCAGTACTTC.

A note on this clonotype: It may be a read error: a sequence one base away is much more abundant. The chain couples TRBV29-1 to TRBJ2-1; D is perhaps TRBD1 or TRBD2 (5 bases each). The CDR3 is 12 residues long. V shed 0 bases and J shed 13 bases, with 13 bases lying between them. Germline V gives CDR1 SQVTM, CDR2 ANQGSEA. The CDR3 protein is CSVEEGGGTQFF. CDR3 sequence (DNA): TGCAGCGTTGAAGAAGGCGGTGGGACCCAGTTCTTC.

This clonotype was seen a few times. V gene TRBV27 combines with J gene TRBJ2-1; a possible D gene is TRBD2 (7 bases). The CDR3 runs to 15 residues. V gave up 7 bases and J gave up 8 bases, with 21 bases separating them. Germline-derived CDR1 and CDR2 are MNHEY and SMNVEV (reference sequence). CDR3 amino acids: CASMDGGLWEDEQFF. CDR3 coding DNA: TGTGCCAGCATGGACGGGGGGCTTTGGGAGGATGAGCAGTTCTTC.

The chain links TRBV24-1 to TRBJ2-7; tentative D call: TRBD1 (5 bases). The end of the DNA aligns better with TRBJ2-5, so the J call may be wrong. The length of the CDR3 is 15 residues. CDR1 and CDR2 from the germline V gene are KGHDR and SFDVKD. CDR3 loop: CATSDSAQGGETQYF. The CDR3 DNA reads as TGTGCCACCAGTGATTCTGCCCAGGGCGGCGAGACCCAGTACTTC.

This chain connects TRBV20-1 to TRBJ2-3; D is unclear. The CDR3 is 11 amino acids. Germline V gene lookup returns CDR1 DFQATT and CDR2 SNEGSKA (reference sequence). CDR3 sequence: CGGVSTDTQYF. In nucleotides, the CDR3 is TGCGGTGGGGTCAGCACAGATACGCAGTATTTT.

This chain connects TRBV7-2 to TRBJ2-1; 10 nucleotides line up with TRBD2. This CDR3 is built from 15 residues. With V trimmed by 5 bases and J by 7 bases, 8 bases remained unmatched. Germline V gives CDR1 SGHTA, CDR2 FQGNSA. The CDR3 DNA reads as TGTGCCAGCAGCCTAAGCGGGAGGGCCAGTAATGAGCAGTTCTTC. Encoded protein: CASSLSGRASNEQFF.

V usage is TRBV28 and J usage is TRBJ1-5; maybe TRBD1 (6 bases). V lost 5 bases and J lost 0, with 11 bases in between. Looked up from germline, CDR1 is MDHEN and CDR2 is SYDVKM. CDR3 size: 15 residues. CDR3 in amino acids: CASSMTGHSNQPQHF. DNA of the CDR3: TGTGCCAGCAGTATGACAGGACATAGCAATCAGCCCCAGCATTTT. Based on the CDR3 plus reference TRBV28 and TRBJ1-5, the full variable domain is DVKVTQSSRYLVKRTGEKVFLECVQDMDHENMFWYRQDPGLGLRLIYFSYDVKMKEKGDIPEGYSVSREKKERFSLILESASTNQTSMYLCASSMTGHSNQPQHFGDGTRLSIL.

This clonotype occurred a few times. The rearrangement links TRBV20-1 to TRBJ1-4; no firm D call. The CDR3 length is 13 residues. Germline-derived CDR1 and CDR2 are DFQATT and SNEGSKA (reference sequence). Deletions cut 2 bases from V and 0 bases from J, with 4 bases between. The CDR3: CSARRATNEKLFF. The CDR3 coding sequence is TGCAGTGCTAGACGGGCAACTAATGAAAAACTGTTTTTT.

This chain joins TRBV10-3 and TRBJ2-5, with D perhaps TRBD2 (5 bases). The J call may not be correct, given that the DNA end is closer to TRBJ2-7. The length of the CDR3 is 16 residues. The germline V gene has CDR1 ENHRY and CDR2 SYGVKD. The CDR3 DNA reads TGTGCCATCAGTGATGGTGTAGCGCCGAGATTATACGAGCAGTACTTC. It codes for CAISDGVAPRLYEQYF.

The chain joins TRBV29-1 to TRBJ2-7; D tentatively reads TRBD1 or TRBD2 (5 bases each). V lost 4 bases to trimming and J lost 7 bases, with 17 bases between them. The CDR3 covers 13 residues. Germline V gene sequence: CDR1 SQVTM, CDR2 ANQGSEA. CDR3 residues: CSVVPGPHWEQYF. CDR3 coding DNA: TGCAGCGTTGTACCGGGACCTCATTGGGAGCAGTACTTC.

This chain joins TRBV27 and TRBJ1-6; D perhaps matches TRBD1 (6 bases). The V and J ends lost 3 bases and 9 bases respectively, with 12 bases between them. Per germline, CDR1 MNHEY and CDR2 SMNVEV (reference sequence). This CDR3 has 14 residues. CDR3: CASSLYREGSPLHF. CDR3 nucleotide sequence: TGTGCCAGCAGTTTGTACAGGGAAGGTTCACCCCTCCACTTT.

This clonotype has only a few counts. The V gene is TRBV12-3 or TRBV12-4, the J gene TRBJ2-7; possible D gene TRBD1, 6 bases. This CDR3 has 15 residues. V gave up 6 bases and J gave up 3 bases, with 18 bases separating them. The CDR3 nucleotides are TGTGCCAGCAGCTCCCCTGACAGGAACCTCTACGAGCAGTACTTC. Its protein product is CASSSPDRNLYEQYF.